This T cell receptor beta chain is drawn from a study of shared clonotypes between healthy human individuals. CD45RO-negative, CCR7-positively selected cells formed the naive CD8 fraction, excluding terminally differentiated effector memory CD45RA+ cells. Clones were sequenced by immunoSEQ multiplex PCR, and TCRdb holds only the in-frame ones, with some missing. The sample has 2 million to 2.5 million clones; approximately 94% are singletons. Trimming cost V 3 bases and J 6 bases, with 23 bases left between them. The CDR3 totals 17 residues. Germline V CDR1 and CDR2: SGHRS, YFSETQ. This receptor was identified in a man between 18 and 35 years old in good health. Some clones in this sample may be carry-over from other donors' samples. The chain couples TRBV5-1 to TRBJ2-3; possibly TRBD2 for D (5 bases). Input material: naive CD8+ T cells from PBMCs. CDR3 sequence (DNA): TGCGCCAGCAGCTCACCCCTAAGCGGCCCCCAGCTCGATACGCAGTATTTT. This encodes CASSSPLSGPQLDTQYF.